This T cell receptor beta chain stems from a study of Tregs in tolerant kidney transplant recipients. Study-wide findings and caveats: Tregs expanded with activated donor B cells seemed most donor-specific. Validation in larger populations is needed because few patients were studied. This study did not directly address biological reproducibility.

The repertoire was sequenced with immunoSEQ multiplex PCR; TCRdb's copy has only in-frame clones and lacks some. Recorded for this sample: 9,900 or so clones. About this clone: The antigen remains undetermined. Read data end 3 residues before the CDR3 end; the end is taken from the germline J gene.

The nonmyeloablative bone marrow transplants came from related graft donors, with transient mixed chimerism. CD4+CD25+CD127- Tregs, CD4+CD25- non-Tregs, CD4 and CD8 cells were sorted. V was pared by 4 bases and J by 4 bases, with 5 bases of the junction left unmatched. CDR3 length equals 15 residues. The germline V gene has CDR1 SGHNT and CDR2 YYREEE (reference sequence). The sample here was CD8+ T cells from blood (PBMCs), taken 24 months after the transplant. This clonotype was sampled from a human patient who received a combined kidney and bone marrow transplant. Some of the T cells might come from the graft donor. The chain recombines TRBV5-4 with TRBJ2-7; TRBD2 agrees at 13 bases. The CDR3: CASSHSLAGGYEQYF. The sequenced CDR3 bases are TGTGCCAGCAGCCACTCACTAGCGGGAGGGTACGAG.